The entry below gives a single T cell receptor beta chain sequence along with its context. Its target is not known. RNA, at about 0.45 to 1 ug, was reverse transcribed with random hexamers. The amplification used immunoSEQ multiplex PCR on TCR beta CDR3; it spanned 54 Vbeta and 13 Jbeta. Using its own MiXCR run on the immunoSEQ multiplex PCR reads, TCRdb lists one record per CDR3 protein. The table includes 150,000 to 200,000 distinct CDR3 sequences, roughly 95% detected once. This record comes from a study of CD8 T cells in Susac syndrome. General study points: Only a relatively small number of individuals were included in the TCR sequencing and HLA analysis.

Sequencing of TCR beta was undertaken in CD8+ and CD4+ T cells derived from blood. Both CD4+ and CD8+ T cells were negatively isolated, and TEMRA cells underwent FACS enrichment. V trimming: 12 bases; J trimming: 7 bases; junction bases outside the gene matches: 10. Germline loops: CDR1 KGHDR, CDR2 SFDVKD. CDR3 size: 14 residues. The V and J genes are TRBV24-1 and TRBJ2-1; the match to TRBD2 covers 11 bases. This TCR was recovered from a human donor with multiple sclerosis. The specimen sequenced was CD4+ T cells from PBMCs. The CDR3 region is CASILAGVLNEQFF. The CDR3 coding sequence is TGTGCCTCTATACTAGCGGGAGTTCTAAATGAGCAGTTCTTC.